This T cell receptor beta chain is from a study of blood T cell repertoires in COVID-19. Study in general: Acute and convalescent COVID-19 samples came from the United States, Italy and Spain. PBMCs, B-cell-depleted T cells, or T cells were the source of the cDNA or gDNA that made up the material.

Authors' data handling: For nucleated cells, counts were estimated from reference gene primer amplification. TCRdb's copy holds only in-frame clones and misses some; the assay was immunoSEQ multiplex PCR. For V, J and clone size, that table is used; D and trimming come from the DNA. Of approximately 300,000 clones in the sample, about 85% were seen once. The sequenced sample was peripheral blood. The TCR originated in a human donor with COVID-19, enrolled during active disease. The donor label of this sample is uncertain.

The CDR3 reads CASSKDRANEKLFF. The CDR3 DNA reads as TGTGCCAGCAGCAAGGACAGGGCTAATGAAAAACTGTTTTTT. The rearrangement joins TRBV7-2 to TRBJ1-4; TRBD1 aligns across 8 bases. CDR3 length: 14 residues. Trimming took 5 bases from V and 3 from J; bases not matched to a gene: 2. The V gene's germline CDR1 is SGHTA and CDR2 FQGNSA.